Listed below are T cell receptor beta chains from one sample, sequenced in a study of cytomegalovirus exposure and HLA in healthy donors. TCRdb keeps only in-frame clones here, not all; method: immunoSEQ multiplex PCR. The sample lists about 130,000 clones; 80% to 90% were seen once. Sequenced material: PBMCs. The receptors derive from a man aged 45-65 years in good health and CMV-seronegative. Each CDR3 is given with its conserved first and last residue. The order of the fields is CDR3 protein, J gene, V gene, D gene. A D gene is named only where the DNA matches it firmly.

CASTNGGVPDTQYF TRBJ2-3 TRBV9 -
CASNWGGSQFDTQYF TRBJ2-3 TRBV27 -
CASSLQSPLRYNEQFF TRBJ2-1 TRBV18 -
CASSKGRNRRWPQHF TRBJ1-5 TRBV21-1 -
CSVYQEWTQYF TRBJ2-5 TRBV20-1 -
CASSQDRSGGAETQYF TRBJ2-5 TRBV4-1 TRBD2
CASSLRFLNTEAFF TRBJ1-1 TRBV5-8 -
CAISDPPRRGGTQYF TRBJ2-5 TRBV10-3 -
CASSKGVSGTEAFF TRBJ1-1 TRBV7-9 -
CATLGHFNTEAFF TRBJ1-1 TRBV19 -
CASSPEMGGSYEQYF TRBJ2-7 TRBV4-2 -
CASSLASSNQPQHF TRBJ1-5 TRBV13 -
CASSLGGGRPRDYGYTF TRBJ1-2 TRBV7-9 -
CAVGGGQGLETQYF TRBJ2-5 TRBV10-1 TRBD1
CASSEALTGKNTEAFF TRBJ1-1 TRBV2 -
CASSLGALRETQYF TRBJ2-5 TRBV13 -
CASSLNPGGIEKLFF TRBJ1-4 TRBV7-2 -
CASTDGQGVLGNQPQHF TRBJ1-5 TRBV21-1 -
CASSLRRFATNEKLFF TRBJ1-4 TRBV7-8 -
CASSPQIQGEAFF TRBJ1-1 TRBV7-9 -
CASTLAGSGNTIYF TRBJ1-3 TRBV6-6 -
CAWIGARYGYTF TRBJ1-2 TRBV30 -
CASSSVGGSDTGELFF TRBJ2-2 TRBV19 TRBD1
CASSQMPPGDRVIKKETQYF TRBJ2-5 TRBV4-3 TRBD1
CASSPRTSGAGRKETQYF TRBJ2-5 TRBV7-9 TRBD2
CASSLGWGYTF TRBJ1-2 TRBV5-6 -
CASRTTASYGYTF TRBJ1-2 TRBV6-5 -
CASKWGGGIDNEQFF TRBJ2-1 TRBV6-1 TRBD2
CASSRQGATGNTIYF TRBJ1-3 TRBV7-9 TRBD1
CASSGTGLAGINEQFF TRBJ2-1 TRBV27 TRBD2